This TCR beta chain was sequenced for a study of human T cells and chemical hapten exposure. Study context: Sensitization employed 2% DPC on about 2 cm by about 2 cm of upper inner arm skin. Findings of the study overall: It was expanded TCRs that formed significantly more large CDR3 similarity clusters than controls did.

This CDR3 has 17 residues. Germline CDR1 reads SGHRS; CDR2 reads YFSETQ. The germline V and J ends were trimmed by 0 bases and 4 bases, with 19 bases remaining between them. This clonotype appeared many times. Its matching antigen is unknown. MiXCR was run by TCRdb on the RACE reads, yielding one entry per CDR3 protein. The sample shows some 70,000 distinct CDR3 sequences, 10% of them seen only once. This sample's time point: patch test 2, 6 weeks after DPC sensitization. Treatment described: therapeutic diphenylcyclopropenone sensitization with weekly scalp DPC. The clonotype comes from a woman in her fifties or sixties with alopecia areata. Some clones in this sample may be carry-over from other donors' samples. The sample here was whole blood, taken in connection with sensitization to the hapten diphenylcyclopropenone (DPC). The rearrangement links TRBV5-1 to TRBJ2-5; D remains unclear. The CDR3 loop reads CASSLAPDHAKRETQYF. The CDR3, as DNA: TGCGCCAGCAGCTTGGCCCCGGACCATGCGAAGAGAGAGACCCAGTACTTC.